Listed below are T cell receptor beta chains from one sample, sequenced in a study of blood T cells in healthy people across ages. TCRdb fed the 5' RACE reads into MiXCR, producing one record per CDR3 protein. Here the sample spans about a million distinct CDR3 sequences, 51% being singletons. The material sequenced was blood. Receptors originate from a woman aged 55 to 70 in good health. Both conserved end residues are part of each CDR3. Each record gives: J gene, V gene, clone size, D gene, CDR3 DNA, CDR3 protein. D genes are given only for firm matches. Only part of the rows carry a size: once, few, many, or a class if the clone is expanded.

>TRBJ1-5|TRBV3-1|few|-
TGTGCCAGCAGCCTCCAGGGAGTGGGCAATCAGCCCCAGCATTTT
CASSLQGVGNQPQHF
>TRBJ1-4|TRBV20-1|-|-
TGCAGTGCTAGACTCCTACCGGGACATGATGAGGCAACTAATGAAAAACTGTTTTTT
CSARLLPGHDEATNEKLFF
>TRBJ1-6|TRBV5-6|-|-
TGTGCCAGCAGCTTGGGGCCTCCCATGAGCGGTTCACCCCTCCACTTT
CASSLGPPMSGSPLHF
>TRBJ2-7|TRBV10-3|-|-
TGTGCCATCAGTGGGCTAGCGCAGTCCTACAATGAGCAGTACTTC
CAISGLAQSYNEQYF
>TRBJ2-7|TRBV9|-|-
TGTGCCAGCAGCGTAGATCTACACTCGTCCTACAATGAGCAGTACTTC
CASSVDLHSSYNEQYF
>TRBJ2-2|TRBV9|once|-
TGTGCCAGCAGCGTAGCTTGGGGGCAAGGCGGGGAGCTGTTTTTT
CASSVAWGQGGELFF
>TRBJ2-3|TRBV28|few|-
TGTGCCAGCTTTGAGGAGGGCCGGCCTACGCAGTATTTT
CASFEEGRPTQYF
>TRBJ1-2|TRBV27|-|TRBD1
TGTGCCAGCAGTTTCTCCTGGACAGGCGGTGGCTACACCTTC
CASSFSWTGGGYTF
>TRBJ2-7|TRBV7-3|-|TRBD2
TGTGCCAGCAGCTCCCCAGGACTAGCATTGCACTCCTACGAGCAGTACTTC
CASSSPGLALHSYEQYF
>TRBJ1-2|TRBV12-3/TRBV12-4|-|TRBD1
TGTGCCAGTACCCGGACAGGGGGCTTAGGTGGCTACACCTTC
CASTRTGGLGGYTF